The sequence of this T cell receptor beta chain was determined in a study of blood T cell repertoires in COVID-19. Study as a whole: Nucleic acid was either cDNA or gDNA, and it came from T cells, B-cell-depleted T cells, or PBMCs.

The length of the CDR3 is 17 residues. Trimming took 4 bases from V and 4 from J; bases not matched to a gene: 14. The germline V gene has CDR1 MNHNS and CDR2 SASEGT. Study processing details: Estimates of nucleated cell counts were drawn from the amplification of reference gene primers. TCRdb's table, derived via immunoSEQ multiplex PCR, lists solely in-frame clones and lacks some. D and trimming were read from the DNA, whereas the V and J calls and clone size are those reported in that table. The sample has about 160,000 clones, over 75% seen once. Participants' own reports of clinical history determined their cohort assignment. Recovery among Cohort 3 donors was established by two negative PCRs, clearance, or symptom resolution.

Sample: PBMCs or T cells enriched from blood (not recorded which). The sequence was obtained from a woman aged 45-59 years who had recovered from COVID-19. The chain employs TRBV6-1 and TRBJ1-1; 8 nucleotides match TRBD1. The CDR3 protein is CASSVRTGRGAGTEAFF. CDR3 nucleotides: TGTGCCAGCAGTGTCCGGACAGGGAGGGGAGCGGGCACTGAAGCTTTCTTT.